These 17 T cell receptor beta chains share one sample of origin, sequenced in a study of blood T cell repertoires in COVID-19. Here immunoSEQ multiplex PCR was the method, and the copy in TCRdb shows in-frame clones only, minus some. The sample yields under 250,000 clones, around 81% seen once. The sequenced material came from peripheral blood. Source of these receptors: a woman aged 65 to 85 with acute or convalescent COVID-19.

The DNA of the CDR3 is TGTGCCTCAGGCCCCGACGAGGGTCACAATGAGCAGTTCTTC. This encodes CASGPDEGHNEQFF. This chain connects TRBV30 to TRBJ2-1; tentative D call: TRBD2 (5 bases). CDR3 length equals 14 residues. Trimming cost V 7 bases and J 5 bases, with 18 bases left between them. Per germline, CDR1 GTSNPN and CDR2 SVGIG (reference sequence).

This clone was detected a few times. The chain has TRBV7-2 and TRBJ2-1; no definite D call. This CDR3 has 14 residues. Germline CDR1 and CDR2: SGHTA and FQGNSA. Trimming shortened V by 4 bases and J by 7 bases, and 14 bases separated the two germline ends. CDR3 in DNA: TGTGCCAGCAGCTCCCCTACTATTGTTAATGAGCAGTTCTTC. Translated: CASSSPTIVNEQFF.

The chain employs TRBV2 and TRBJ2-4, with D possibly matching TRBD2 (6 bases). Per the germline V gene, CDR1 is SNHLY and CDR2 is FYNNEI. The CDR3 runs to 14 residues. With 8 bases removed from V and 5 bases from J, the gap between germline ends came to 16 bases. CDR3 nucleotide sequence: TGTGCCAGCGCACCCCGGGAGATCGAAAACATTCAGTACTTC. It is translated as CASAPREIENIQYF.

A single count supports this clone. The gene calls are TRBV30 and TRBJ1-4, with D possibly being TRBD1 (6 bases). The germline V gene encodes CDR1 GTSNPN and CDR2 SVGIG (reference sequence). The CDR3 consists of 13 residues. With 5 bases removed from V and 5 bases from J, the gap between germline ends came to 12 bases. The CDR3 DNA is TGTGCCTGGGCACAGGGATACAATGAAAAACTGTTTTTT. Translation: CAWAQGYNEKLFF.

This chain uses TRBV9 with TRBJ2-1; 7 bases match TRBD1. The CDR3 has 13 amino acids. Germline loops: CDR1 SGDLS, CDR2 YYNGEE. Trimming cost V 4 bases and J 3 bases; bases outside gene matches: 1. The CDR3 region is CASSRDSYNEQFF. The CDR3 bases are TGTGCCAGCAGCCGGGACAGCTACAATGAGCAGTTCTTC.

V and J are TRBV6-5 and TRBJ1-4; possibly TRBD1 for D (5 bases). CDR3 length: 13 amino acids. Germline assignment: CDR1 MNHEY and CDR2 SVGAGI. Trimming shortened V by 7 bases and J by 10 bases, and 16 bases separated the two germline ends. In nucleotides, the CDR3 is TGTGCCAGCACGCCGTTGCAGGGCGCAAAACTGTTTTTT. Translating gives CASTPLQGAKLFF.

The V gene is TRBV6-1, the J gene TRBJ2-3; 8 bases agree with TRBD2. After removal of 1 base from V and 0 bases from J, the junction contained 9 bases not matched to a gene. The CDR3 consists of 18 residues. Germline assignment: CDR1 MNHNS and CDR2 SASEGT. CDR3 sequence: CASSEGVAGYFSTDTQYF. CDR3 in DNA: TGTGCCAGCAGTGAAGGGGTAGCGGGGTACTTCAGCACAGATACGCAGTATTTT.

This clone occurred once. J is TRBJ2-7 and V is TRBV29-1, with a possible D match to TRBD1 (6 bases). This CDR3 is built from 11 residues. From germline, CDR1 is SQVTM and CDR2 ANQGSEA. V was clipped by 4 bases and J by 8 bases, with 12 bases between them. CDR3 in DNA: TGCAGCGTTGTAGCCGGGACACAGCAGTACGTC. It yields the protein CSVVAGTQQYV.

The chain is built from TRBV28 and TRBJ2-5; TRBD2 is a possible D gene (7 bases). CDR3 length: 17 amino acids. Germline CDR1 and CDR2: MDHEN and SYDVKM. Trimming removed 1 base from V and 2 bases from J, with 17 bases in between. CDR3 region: CASSLYRGAFKQETQYF. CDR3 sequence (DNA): TGTGCCAGCAGTTTATACCGGGGGGCCTTTAAGCAAGAGACCCAGTACTTC.

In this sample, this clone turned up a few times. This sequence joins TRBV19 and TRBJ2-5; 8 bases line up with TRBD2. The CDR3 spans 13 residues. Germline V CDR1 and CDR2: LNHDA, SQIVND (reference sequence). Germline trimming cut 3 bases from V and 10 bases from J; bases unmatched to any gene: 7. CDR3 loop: CASSMVREGSQYF. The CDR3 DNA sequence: TGTGCCAGTAGTATGGTTCGGGAGGGGAGCCAGTACTTC.

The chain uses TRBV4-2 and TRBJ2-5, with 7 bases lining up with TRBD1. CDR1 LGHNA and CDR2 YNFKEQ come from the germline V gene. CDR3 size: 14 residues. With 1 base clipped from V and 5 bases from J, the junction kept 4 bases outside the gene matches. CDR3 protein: CASSQGQGEETQYF. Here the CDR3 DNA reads TGTGCCAGCAGCCAAGGGCAGGGGGAGGAGACCCAGTACTTC.

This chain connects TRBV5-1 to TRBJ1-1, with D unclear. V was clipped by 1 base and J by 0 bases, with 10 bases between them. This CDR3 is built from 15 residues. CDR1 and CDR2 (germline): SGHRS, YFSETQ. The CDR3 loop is CASSLFFSMNTEAFF. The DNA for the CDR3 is TGCGCCAGCAGCTTGTTCTTTAGCATGAACACTGAAGCTTTCTTT.

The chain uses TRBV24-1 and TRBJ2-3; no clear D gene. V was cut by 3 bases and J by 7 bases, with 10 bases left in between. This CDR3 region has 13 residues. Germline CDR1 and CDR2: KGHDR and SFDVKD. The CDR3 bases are TGTGCCACCAGTGATCCCCTGACATATACGCAGTATTTT. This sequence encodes CATSDPLTYTQYF.

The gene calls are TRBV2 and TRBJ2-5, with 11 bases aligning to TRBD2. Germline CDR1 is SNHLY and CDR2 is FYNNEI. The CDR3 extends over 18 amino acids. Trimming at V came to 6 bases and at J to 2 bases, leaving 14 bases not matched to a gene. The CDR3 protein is CASRRGRALAGVQETQYF. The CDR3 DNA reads TGTGCCAGCAGACGAGGGCGTGCACTAGCGGGGGTACAAGAGACCCAGTACTTC.

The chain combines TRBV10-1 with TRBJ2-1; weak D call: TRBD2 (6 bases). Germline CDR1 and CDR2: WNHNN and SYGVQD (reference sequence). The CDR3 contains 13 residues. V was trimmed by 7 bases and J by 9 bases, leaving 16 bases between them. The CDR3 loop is CASTGSSGGEQFF. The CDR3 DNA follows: TGCGCCAGCACCGGGTCCTCCGGGGGTGAGCAGTTCTTC.

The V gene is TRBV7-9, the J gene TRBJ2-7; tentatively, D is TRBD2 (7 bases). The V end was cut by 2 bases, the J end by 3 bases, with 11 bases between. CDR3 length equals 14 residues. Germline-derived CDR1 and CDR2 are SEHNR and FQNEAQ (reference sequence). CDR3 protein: CASSLTGGHYEQYF. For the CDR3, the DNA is TGTGCCAGCAGCTTAACGGGGGGACACTACGAGCAGTACTTC.

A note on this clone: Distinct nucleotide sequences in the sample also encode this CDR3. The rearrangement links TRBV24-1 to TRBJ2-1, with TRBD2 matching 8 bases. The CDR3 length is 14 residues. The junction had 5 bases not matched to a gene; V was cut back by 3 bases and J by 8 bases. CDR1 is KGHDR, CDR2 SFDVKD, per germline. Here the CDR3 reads CATSDPGGADEQFF. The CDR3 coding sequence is TGTGCCACCAGTGATCCCGGGGGGGCCGATGAGCAGTTCTTC.